These T cell receptor beta chains were read from a single sample in a study of breast tumors, draining lymph nodes, adjacent tissues. From the multiplex PCR reads, TCRdb called clonotypes with MiXCR, one entry per CDR3 protein. The table has about 180,000 distinct CDR3 sequences, 30% to 35% seen once; the top ten hold about 3.9%. The sample was axillary lymph node tissue. These receptors were taken from a female donor with breast cancer. Some clones in this sample may be carry-over from other donors' samples. CDR3s include the opening cysteine and the closing phenylalanine or tryptophan. D genes are given only for firm matches.

TRBV27,TRBJ1-6,-,CASGLNSPLHF
TRBV14,TRBJ2-7,-,CASSQDQIEGSEQYF
TRBV27,TRBJ1-2,-,CASSLRLPGNYGYTF
TRBV4-2,TRBJ1-1,-,CASTRHTGDTEAFF
TRBV9,TRBJ1-2,TRBD1,CASSPGTGVPLNYGYTF
TRBV20-1,TRBJ2-1,TRBD2,CSARKELAGWDEQFF
TRBV19,TRBJ2-1,-,CASSVGGALLYNEQFF
TRBV6-6,TRBJ2-1,TRBD2,CASSYGTSGYNEQFF
TRBV5-4,TRBJ2-1,-,CASSLGSTGVNNEQFF
TRBV5-1,TRBJ1-3,-,CASSGEGGNSGNTIYF
TRBV9,TRBJ1-6,-,CASSVAGGRSHF
TRBV7-6,TRBJ2-5,TRBD1,CASSFAGGAGETQYF
TRBV12-3/TRBV12-4,TRBJ1-5,-,CASQGTGPRQPQHF
TRBV7-9,TRBJ1-4,-,CAGSLGQGFNEKLFF
TRBV20-1,TRBJ1-5,TRBD1,CSASRRGGQRGQPQHF
TRBV9,TRBJ1-4,TRBD1,CASSAEQGVGLFF
TRBV7-2,TRBJ2-3,-,CASSLDYTSTDTQYF